This T cell receptor beta chain is drawn from a study of cytomegalovirus exposure and HLA in healthy donors. PCR primers comprised 60 Vbeta and 13 Jbeta primers. Sequencing was performed with immunoSEQ multiplex PCR; in TCRdb, only in-frame clones are kept and a portion is missing. The data contain under 200,000 clones, under 70% of them singletons. Notes on this clone: Its antigen remains unknown.

V was cut by 7 bases and J by 7 bases, with 13 bases left in between. Germline V lookup: CDR1 LNHDA, CDR2 SQIVND (reference sequence). The CDR3 length is 12 residues. Study-wide findings and caveats: In a later analysis, at a false discovery rate of 0.05, about 15,000 TCR beta sequences were associated with HLA alleles.

The sequenced sample consisted of PBMCs. The chain recombines TRBV19 with TRBJ1-1; D gene ambiguous. This TCR was recovered from a woman aged 40-49 years in good health and CMV-seropositive. The CDR3 region has the DNA TGTGCCAGTACGGGGAACGTTATTGAAGCTTTCTTT. This translates into CASTGNVIEAFF.